The clone carrying this T cell receptor beta chain was seen only once. The sample is drawn from a study of blood T cell repertoires in COVID-19. Study overall: Collection of acute and convalescent COVID-19 samples took place in the United States, Italy and Spain. PBMCs, B-cell-depleted T cells, or T cells were the source of the cDNA or gDNA that made up the material.

The participants were between roughly 18 and 100 years old and came from about two dozen US areas. Two consecutive negative NP/OP PCR tests, clearance, or resolved symptoms defined Cohort 3 recovery. This CDR3 spans 16 amino acids. The V segment lost 4 bases and the J segment 1 base; nucleotides outside the gene matches: 6. CDR1 is MDHEN, CDR2 SYDVKM, per germline. Clones were sequenced by immunoSEQ multiplex PCR, and TCRdb holds only the in-frame ones, with some missing. The sample holds about 320,000 clones, 80% to 90% seen once. J is TRBJ2-4 and V is TRBV28, with 8 nucleotides matching TRBD1. This clonotype was sampled from a woman in her late teens or twenties who had recovered from COVID-19. Sequenced material: PBMCs or T cells enriched from blood (not recorded which). For the CDR3, the DNA is TGTGCCAGCAGTTCCAGGGGGCATGAGGCCAAAAACATTCAGTACTTC. It yields the protein CASSSRGHEAKNIQYF.